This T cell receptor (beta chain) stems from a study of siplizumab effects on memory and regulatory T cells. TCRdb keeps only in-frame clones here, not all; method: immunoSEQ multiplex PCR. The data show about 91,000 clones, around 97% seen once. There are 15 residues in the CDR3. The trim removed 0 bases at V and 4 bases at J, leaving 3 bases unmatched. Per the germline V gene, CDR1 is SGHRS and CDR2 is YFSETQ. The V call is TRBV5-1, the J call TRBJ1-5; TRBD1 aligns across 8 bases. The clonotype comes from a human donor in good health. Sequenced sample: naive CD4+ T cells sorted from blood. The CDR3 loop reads CASSLEGQVNQPQHF. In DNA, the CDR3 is TGCGCCAGCAGCTTGGAGGGACAGGTGAATCAGCCCCAGCATTTT.